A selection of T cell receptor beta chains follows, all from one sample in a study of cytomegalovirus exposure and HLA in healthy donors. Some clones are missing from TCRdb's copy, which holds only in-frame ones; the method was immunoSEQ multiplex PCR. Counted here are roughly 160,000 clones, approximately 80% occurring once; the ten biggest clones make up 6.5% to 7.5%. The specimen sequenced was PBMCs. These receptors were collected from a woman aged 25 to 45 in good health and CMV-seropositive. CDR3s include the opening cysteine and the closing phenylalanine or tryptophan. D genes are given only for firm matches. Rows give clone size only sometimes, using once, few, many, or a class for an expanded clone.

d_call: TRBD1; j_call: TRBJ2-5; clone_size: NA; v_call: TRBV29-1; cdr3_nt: TGCAGCGTTGACCCGACAGGGAAAGAGACCCAGTACTTC; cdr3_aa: CSVDPTGKETQYF
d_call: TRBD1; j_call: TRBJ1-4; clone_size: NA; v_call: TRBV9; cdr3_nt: TGTGCCAGCAGCGTAGGACAGGGGACGGGTAATGAAAAACTGTTTTTT; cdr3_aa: CASSVGQGTGNEKLFF
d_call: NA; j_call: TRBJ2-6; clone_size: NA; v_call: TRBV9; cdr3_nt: TGTGCCAGCAGCCCCAGGGTGGCTGGGGCCAACGTCCTGACTTTC; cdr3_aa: CASSPRVAGANVLTF
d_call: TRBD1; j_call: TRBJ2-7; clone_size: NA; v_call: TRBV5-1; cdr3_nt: TGCGCCAGCAGCCTCCGGGACAGGGTCGAGCAGTACTTC; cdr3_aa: CASSLRDRVEQYF
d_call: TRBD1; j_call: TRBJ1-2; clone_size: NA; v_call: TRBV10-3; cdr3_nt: TGTGCCGGTGGGGGGACAGGGGGGAACTATGGCTACACCTTC; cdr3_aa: CAGGGTGGNYGYTF
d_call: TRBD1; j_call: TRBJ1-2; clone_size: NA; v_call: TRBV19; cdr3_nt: TGTGCCAGTAGTCAGCGCCACTATGGACAGGCGAGCTATGGCTACACCTTC; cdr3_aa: CASSQRHYGQASYGYTF
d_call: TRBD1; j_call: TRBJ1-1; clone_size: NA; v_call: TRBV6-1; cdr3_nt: TGTGCCAGCAGTGGGCGGTACAGGGGCCTGAGATTCGCTGAAGCTTTCTTT; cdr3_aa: CASSGRYRGLRFAEAFF
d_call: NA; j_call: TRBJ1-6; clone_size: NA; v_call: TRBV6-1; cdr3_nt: TGTGCCAGCAGTGAAAACGAGGAAACTTCACCCCTCCACTTT; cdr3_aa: CASSENEETSPLHF
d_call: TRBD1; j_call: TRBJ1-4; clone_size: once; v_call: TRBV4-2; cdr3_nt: TGTGCCAGCAGCCAAGATGAAAGGGGGCTTAATGAAAAACTGTTTTTT; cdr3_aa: CASSQDERGLNEKLFF
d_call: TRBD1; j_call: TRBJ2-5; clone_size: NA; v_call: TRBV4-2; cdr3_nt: TGTGCCAGCAGCCTTAGGGACAGAAAAGAGACCCAGTACTTC; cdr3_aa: CASSLRDRKETQYF
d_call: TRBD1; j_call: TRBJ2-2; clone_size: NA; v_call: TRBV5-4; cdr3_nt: TGTGCCAGCAGTTTCACAGGGGTTCGCACCGGGGAGCTGTTTTTT; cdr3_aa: CASSFTGVRTGELFF
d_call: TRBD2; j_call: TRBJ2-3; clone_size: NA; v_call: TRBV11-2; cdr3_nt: TGTGCCAGCAGCTTAATTTCTAGCGGGCCTAGCACAGATACGCAGTATTTT; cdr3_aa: CASSLISSGPSTDTQYF
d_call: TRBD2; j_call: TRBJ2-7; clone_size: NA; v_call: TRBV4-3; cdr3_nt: TGCGCCAGCAGCCAAGGGGAGGGACTCTACGAGCAGTACTTC; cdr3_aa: CASSQGEGLYEQYF
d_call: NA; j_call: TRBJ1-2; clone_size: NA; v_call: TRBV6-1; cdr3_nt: TGTGCCAGCAGTGAAATGAGGAGATCCTATTATGGCTACACCTTC; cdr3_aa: CASSEMRRSYYGYTF
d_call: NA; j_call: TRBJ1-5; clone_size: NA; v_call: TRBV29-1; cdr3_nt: TGCAGCGTGCGGGCGCAGAGCAATCAGCCCCAGCATTTT; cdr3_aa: CSVRAQSNQPQHF
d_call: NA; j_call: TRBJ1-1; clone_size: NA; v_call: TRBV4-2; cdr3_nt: TGTGCCAGCAGCCCTCCAAGGAGGGGAGGGGTCACTGAAGCTTTCTTT; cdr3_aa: CASSPPRRGGVTEAFF
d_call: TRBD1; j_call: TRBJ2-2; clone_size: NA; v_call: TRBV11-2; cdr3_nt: TGTGCCGGCCACCCAGGGGGCCGAGATTATACCGGGGAGCTGTTTTTT; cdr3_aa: CAGHPGGRDYTGELFF
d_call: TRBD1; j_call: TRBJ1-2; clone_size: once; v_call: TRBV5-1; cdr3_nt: TGCGCCAGCAGCCTACATTCGACAGGGGAGAGGAGTGGCTACACCTTC; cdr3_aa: CASSLHSTGERSGYTF
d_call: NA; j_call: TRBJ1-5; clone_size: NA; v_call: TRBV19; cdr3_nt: TGTGCCAGTAGTATAGTATCGGGTATACTCCGGCCCCAGCATTTT; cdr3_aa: CASSIVSGILRPQHF
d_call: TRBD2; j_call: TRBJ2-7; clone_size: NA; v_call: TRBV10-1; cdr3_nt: TGCGCCAGCAGCGGGGGGACGCCTCCCGACTACGAGCAGTACTTC; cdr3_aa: CASSGGTPPDYEQYF
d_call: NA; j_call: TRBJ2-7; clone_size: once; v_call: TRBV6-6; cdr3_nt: TGTGCCAGCAGTCTACAGGGCAAGTGGAACGAGCAGTACTTC; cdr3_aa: CASSLQGKWNEQYF
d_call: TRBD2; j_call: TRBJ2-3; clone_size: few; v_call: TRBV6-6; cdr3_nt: TGTGCCAGCAGTTCTATGCTAGCGGGTAGCACAGATACGCAGTATTTT; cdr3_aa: CASSSMLAGSTDTQYF
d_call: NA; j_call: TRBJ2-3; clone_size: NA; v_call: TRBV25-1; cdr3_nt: TGTGCCAGCAGTGAAACGAACAGACCAGCAGATACGCAGTATTTT; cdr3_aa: CASSETNRPADTQYF
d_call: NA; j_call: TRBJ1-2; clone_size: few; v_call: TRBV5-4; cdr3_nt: TGTGCCAGCAGCTCAGGGCAGGATGCTTTCTATGGCTACACCTTC; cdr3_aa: CASSSGQDAFYGYTF
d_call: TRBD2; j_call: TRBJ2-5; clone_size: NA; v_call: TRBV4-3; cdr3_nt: TGCGCCAGCAGCCAGCGGACTAGCGGGGGACAAGAGACCCAGTACTTC; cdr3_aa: CASSQRTSGGQETQYF
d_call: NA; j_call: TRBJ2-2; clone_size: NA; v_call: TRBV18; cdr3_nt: TGTGCCAGCTCACCACCGTGGCAGGGCCTCACCGGGGAGCTGTTTTTT; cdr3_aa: CASSPPWQGLTGELFF
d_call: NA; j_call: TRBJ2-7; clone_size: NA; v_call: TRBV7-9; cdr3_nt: TGTGCCAGCAAGGGTTCAGGGTTCGAGCAGTACTTC; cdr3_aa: CASKGSGFEQYF
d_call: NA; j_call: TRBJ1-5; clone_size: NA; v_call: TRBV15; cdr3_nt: TGTGCCACCAGCATTGCGCTCAATCAGCCCCAGCATTTT; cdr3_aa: CATSIALNQPQHF
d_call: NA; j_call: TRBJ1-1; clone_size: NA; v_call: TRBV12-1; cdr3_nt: TGTGCCAGCAGCTTTGCCCTGCTGGGGGAGGGACGGATAAGTACTGAAGCTTTCTTT; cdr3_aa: CASSFALLGEGRISTEAFF
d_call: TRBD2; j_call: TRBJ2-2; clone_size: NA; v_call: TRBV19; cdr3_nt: TGTGCCAGTAGTCCCCGCGGTAGCGGGGGCCTAACGAACACCGGGGAGCTGTTTTTT; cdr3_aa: CASSPRGSGGLTNTGELFF